The rows below give T cell receptor beta chains drawn from one sample of a study of sequential checkpoint blockade in melanoma. Sequencing used immunoSEQ multiplex PCR; TCRdb keeps in-frame clones, though not all of them. The sample gives roughly 6,100 clones, less than 25% of which show up once; 15% to 20% is in the top ten. The specimen comprised tumor tissue (inferred from file names), sampled from a patient given nivolumab and ipilimumab in sequence. The source is a human donor with melanoma. Each CDR3 is given with its conserved first and last residue. D genes are given only for firm matches. Not every row has a clone size; where given, it reads once, few, many or a size class.

v_gene	abundance	d_gene	j_gene	CDR3nt	CDR3aa
TRBV29-1	few	NA	TRBJ2-5	TGCAGCGTAAGGACAGCCCTACAAGAGACCCAGTACTTC	CSVRTALQETQYF
TRBV11-3	medium-sized	NA	TRBJ2-2	TGTGCCAGCAGCCCCCTGGGTGCTAGCACCGGGGAGCTGTTTTTT	CASSPLGASTGELFF
TRBV14	few	NA	TRBJ2-7	TGTGCCAGCAGCATGCAGGGGAGGTACGAGCAGTACTTC	CASSMQGRYEQYF
TRBV5-1	once	TRBD2	TRBJ2-3	TGCGCCAGCAGCTTGGCCTGGCTAGCGGGAGACACAGATACGCAGTATTTT	CASSLAWLAGDTDTQYF
TRBV19	NA	TRBD1	TRBJ1-5	TGTGCCAGTAGTATATATCGGGACAGGGTTCATCAGCCCCAGCATTTT	CASSIYRDRVHQPQHF
TRBV28	few	NA	TRBJ1-5	TGTGCCAGCCTGTCTCGGAGTCGTTTCAATCAGCCCCAGCATTTT	CASLSRSRFNQPQHF
TRBV6-8	many	TRBD1	TRBJ2-2	TGTGCCAGCAGTTACTCGATGCAGGGGGCGAACACCGGGGAGCTGTTTTTT	CASSYSMQGANTGELFF
TRBV11-3	medium-sized	TRBD1	TRBJ1-6	TGTGCCAGCAGCCTAACAGGGGGTGGGGATTCACCCCTCCACTTT	CASSLTGGGDSPLHF
TRBV19	NA	NA	TRBJ1-1	TGTGCCAGTAGTATAATACCCCTGAGGTTGAACACTGAAGCTTTCTTT	CASSIIPLRLNTEAFF
TRBV28	few	TRBD2	TRBJ2-3	TGTGCCAGCAGTGTACTAGCGGGAGTGAAAAGCACAGATACGCAGTATTTT	CASSVLAGVKSTDTQYF
TRBV11-3	NA	NA	TRBJ2-3	TGTGCCAGCAGCTTAAGTGGGGCCGCGACAGATACGCAGTATTTT	CASSLSGAATDTQYF
TRBV12-5	few	NA	TRBJ1-4	TGTGCCATACGGGGGGGATCTGAAAAACTGTTTTTT	CAIRGGSEKLFF
TRBV10-2	NA	TRBD1	TRBJ2-2	TGCGCCAGCAGCCCGACAGGGGGCTATCTAACCGGGGAGCTGTTTTTT	CASSPTGGYLTGELFF
TRBV14	NA	NA	TRBJ2-5	TGTGCCAGCAGCCTGCGACAGCAAGAGACCCAGTACTTC	CASSLRQQETQYF